Listed below are T cell receptor beta chains from one sample, sequenced in a study of human T cells and chemical hapten exposure. TCRdb reprocessed the RACE reads with MiXCR, giving one entry per CDR3 protein. This table holds roughly 380,000 distinct CDR3 sequences, around 5.5% found once. The source was whole blood, collected in connection with sensitization to the hapten diphenylcyclopropenone (DPC). The receptors were sampled from a woman aged 45-65 years with alopecia areata. Some clones in this sample may be carry-over from other donors' samples. Each CDR3 is given with its conserved first and last residue. The D gene is left open where the match is weak. For some rows the clone size is stated as once, few or many, or as a class when expanded; others skip it.

clone size | D gene | J gene | V gene | CDR3 protein | CDR3 DNA
few | TRBD1 | TRBJ1-1 | TRBV12-3/TRBV12-4 | CASWTGGALVVSEAFF | TGTGCCTCATGGACAGGGGGCGCATTGGTGGTCTCTGAAGCTTTCTTT
few | NA | TRBJ2-3 | TRBV7-8 | CASSPSSRSDTQYF | TGTGCCAGCAGCCCGTCCTCAAGGTCAGATACGCAGTATTTT
NA | TRBD1 | TRBJ2-3 | TRBV7-2 | CASSFGTGTDTQYF | TGTGCCAGCAGCTTCGGGACAGGCACAGATACGCAGTATTTT
many | NA | TRBJ1-1 | TRBV29-1 | CSVEGINTEAFF | TGCAGCGTTGAGGGGATTAACACTGAAGCTTTCTTT
many | NA | TRBJ2-5 | TRBV2 | CASSLGVVETQYF | TGTGCCAGCAGTCTAGGGGTTGTTGAGACCCAGTACTTC
few | NA | TRBJ2-3 | TRBV5-6 | CASSLHRDGSTDTQYF | TGTGCCAGCAGCCTGCACAGGGATGGGAGCACAGATACGCAGTATTTT
many | TRBD1 | TRBJ2-3 | TRBV29-1 | CSVNDRGGDTQYF | TGCAGCGTTAACGACAGGGGGGGAGATACGCAGTATTTT
NA | TRBD1 | TRBJ2-7 | TRBV4-1 | CASSQGAPGQGYYEQYF | TGCGCCAGCAGCCAAGGGGCCCCGGGACAGGGGTACTACGAGCAGTACTTC
many | NA | TRBJ2-7 | TRBV6-5 | CASGRGAIGEQYF | TGTGCCAGTGGGAGGGGGGCGATTGGCGAGCAGTACTTC
few | NA | TRBJ1-6 | TRBV5-5 | CASSPIEDSPLHF | TGTGCCAGCAGCCCGATTGAGGATTCACCCCTCCACTTT
few | TRBD1 | TRBJ2-1 | TRBV27 | CASSSGTGNNEQFF | TGTGCCAGCAGCTCCGGGACAGGCAACAATGAGCAGTTCTTC
many | NA | TRBJ2-3 | TRBV24-1 | CATSDLQGTDTQYF | TGTGCCACCAGTGATTTGCAGGGCACAGATACGCAGTATTTT
NA | TRBD2 | TRBJ2-1 | TRBV6-5 | CASSFTAGGNEQFF | TGTGCCAGCAGTTTTACAGCGGGGGGGAATGAGCAGTTCTTC
NA | NA | TRBJ2-4 | TRBV3-1 | CASSEDRAKNIQYF | TGTGCCAGCAGCGAGGACAGAGCCAAAAACATTCAGTACTTC
few | NA | TRBJ2-7 | TRBV27 | CASSSTTTYEQYF | TGTGCCAGCAGTTCCACCACCACCTACGAGCAGTACTTC
NA | NA | TRBJ1-6 | TRBV5-4 | CASSQTSYSPLHF | TGTGCCAGCAGCCAAACCTCGTATTCACCCCTCCACTTT
NA | TRBD2 | TRBJ2-3 | TRBV12-3/TRBV12-4 | CASQLGLAASDTQYF | TGTGCCAGTCAGCTTGGACTAGCCGCGTCAGATACGCAGTATTTT
few | TRBD1 | TRBJ2-7 | TRBV4-3 | CASSHPGQGTYEQYF | TGCGCCAGCAGCCATCCGGGACAGGGCACCTACGAGCAGTACTTC
many | NA | TRBJ1-1 | TRBV3-1 | CASSPLGGNDEAFF | TGTGCCAGCAGCCCCCTGGGAGGGAATGATGAAGCTTTCTTT
NA | TRBD1 | TRBJ2-7 | TRBV7-9 | CASSGVRDRGIYEQYF | TGTGCCAGCAGCGGGGTCCGGGACAGGGGGATCTACGAGCAGTACTTC
many | NA | TRBJ2-1 | TRBV10-2 | CASIPGLNHEQFF | TGCGCCAGCATTCCGGGGTTAAACCATGAGCAGTTCTTC
NA | TRBD1 | TRBJ2-7 | TRBV12-3/TRBV12-4 | CASSWDRGSYEQYF | TGTGCCAGCAGCTGGGACAGGGGCTCCTACGAGCAGTACTTC
many | TRBD2 | TRBJ2-2 | TRBV7-6 | CASSLVAGENTGELFF | TGTGCCAGCAGCTTAGTAGCGGGAGAGAACACCGGGGAGCTGTTTTTT
many | NA | TRBJ2-3 | TRBV29-1 | CSVEYTLDTQYF | TGCAGCGTCGAATATACTTTAGATACGCAGTATTTT
NA | NA | TRBJ2-3 | TRBV9 | CASSVEGGGSDTQYF | TGTGCCAGCAGCGTAGAGGGAGGGGGATCAGATACGCAGTATTTT
few | NA | TRBJ2-2 | TRBV20-1 | CSARRGQAGELFF | TGCAGTGCTAGACGGGGGCAGGCCGGGGAGCTGTTTTTT
NA | TRBD2 | TRBJ2-1 | TRBV2 | CASSEVNSGAYNEQFF | TGTGCCAGCAGTGAAGTTAATAGCGGGGCCTACAATGAGCAGTTCTTC
many | NA | TRBJ2-7 | TRBV30 | CAWSSQLSIYEQYF | TGTGCCTGGAGTTCCCAACTCTCGATCTACGAGCAGTACTTC
NA | TRBD1 | TRBJ1-2 | TRBV28 | CASSTQGKSGYTF | TGTGCCAGCAGTACACAGGGGAAGTCTGGCTACACCTTC
many | NA | TRBJ1-5 | TRBV10-3 | CAISREQGRNQPQHF | TGTGCCATCAGTCGAGAACAGGGAAGGAATCAGCCCCAGCATTTT
NA | TRBD2 | TRBJ2-1 | TRBV3-1 | CASSQEVGLAGNNEQFF | TGTGCCAGCAGCCAAGAGGTGGGACTAGCGGGGAACAATGAGCAGTTCTTC
many | NA | TRBJ2-1 | TRBV18 | CASSPPNGHEQFF | TGTGCCAGCTCACCACCGAACGGGCATGAGCAGTTCTTC
many | TRBD1 | TRBJ2-3 | TRBV2 | CAVSQGALYF | TGTGCCGTTTCACAGGGGGCCCTGTATTTT
many | NA | TRBJ1-2 | TRBV5-4 | CASSPELNQGNYGYTF | TGTGCCAGCAGCCCGGAGTTGAATCAGGGAAACTATGGCTACACCTTC
many | TRBD2 | TRBJ2-1 | TRBV6-2/TRBV6-3 | CATNRLAGFNNEQFF | TGTGCCACCAATCGGCTAGCGGGATTTAACAATGAGCAGTTCTTC
few | NA | TRBJ1-4 | TRBV6-1 | CASRTATNEKLFF | TGTGCCAGCCGGACAGCAACTAATGAAAAACTGTTTTTT
NA | NA | TRBJ2-2 | TRBV7-8 | CASSLRRELTGELFF | TGTGCCAGCAGCTTAAGGCGGGAACTCACCGGGGAGCTGTTTTTT
many | TRBD2 | TRBJ2-1 | TRBV7-8 | CASSSPPGTSLREQFF | TGTGCCAGCAGCTCTCCCCCCGGGACTAGCTTGCGTGAGCAGTTCTTC
NA | TRBD1 | TRBJ1-5 | TRBV29-1 | CSALEGTGGNQPQHF | TGCAGCGCCCTGGAGGGAACAGGGGGCAATCAGCCCCAGCATTTT
many | NA | TRBJ2-3 | TRBV7-9 | CASSFGGKGTDTQYF | TGTGCCAGCAGCTTCGGGGGTAAGGGCACAGATACGCAGTATTTT
many | TRBD2 | TRBJ2-3 | TRBV12-3/TRBV12-4 | CASSFRALAGSTDTQYF | TGTGCCAGCAGTTTCAGGGCGCTAGCGGGGAGCACAGATACGCAGTATTTT
NA | TRBD2 | TRBJ2-1 | TRBV12-5 | CASGLSLAGGWNEQFF | TGTGCTAGTGGTTTGTCCTTGGCGGGAGGGTGGAATGAGCAGTTCTTC
few | TRBD2 | TRBJ2-1 | TRBV7-8 | CASSPAGGGSSYNEQFF | TGTGCCAGCAGCCCAGCGGGCGGGGGGAGCTCCTACAATGAGCAGTTCTTC
many | TRBD1 | TRBJ2-6 | TRBV10-2 | CASNGQGLSGANVLTF | TGCGCCAGCAATGGACAGGGCCTCTCTGGGGCCAACGTCCTGACTTTC
many | TRBD2 | TRBJ2-7 | TRBV27 | CASSLSGASYEQYF | TGTGCCAGCAGTCTCAGCGGGGCATCCTACGAGCAGTACTTC
many | NA | TRBJ2-2 | TRBV11-3 | CASSTEAGELFF | TGTGCCAGCAGCACTGAAGCCGGGGAGCTGTTTTTT
many | TRBD1 | TRBJ2-3 | TRBV7-2 | CASSSLQGYTQYF | TGTGCCAGCAGTTCACTACAGGGGTACACGCAGTATTTT
NA | NA | TRBJ1-1 | TRBV29-1 | CSVEWGEAFF | TGCAGCGTTGAGTGGGGTGAAGCTTTCTTT
few | TRBD2 | TRBJ2-3 | TRBV29-1 | CSVEAGGGPDTQYF | TGCAGCGTTGAAGCGGGGGGGGGCCCAGATACGCAGTATTTT
many | TRBD1 | TRBJ1-2 | TRBV29-1 | CSVEGGQGDSGYTF | TGCAGCGTTGAAGGGGGACAGGGGGACTCTGGCTACACCTTC
few | NA | TRBJ2-7 | TRBV6-2/TRBV6-3 | CATGTGDSYEQYF | TGTGCCACTGGGACGGGTGACTCCTACGAGCAGTACTTC
many | TRBD1 | TRBJ1-2 | TRBV18 | CASSPKDRGYYGYTF | TGTGCCAGCTCACCGAAGGACAGGGGATACTATGGCTACACCTTC
few | NA | TRBJ2-3 | TRBV11-2 | CASSEGPLTGDTQYF | TGTGCCAGCTCCGAAGGGCCCCTCACGGGAGATACGCAGTATTTT
few | TRBD2 | TRBJ2-2 | TRBV12-3/TRBV12-4 | CASSLGLAGGPLGELFF | TGTGCCAGCAGCCTCGGACTAGCGGGAGGGCCGCTCGGGGAGCTGTTTTTT
many | TRBD2 | TRBJ2-1 | TRBV28 | CASSRRKIGLAQPLGNEQFF | TGTGCCAGCAGCAGGCGAAAAATAGGACTAGCGCAACCCCTGGGGAATGAGCAGTTCTTC
few | TRBD1 | TRBJ1-2 | TRBV20-1 | CSAGGQGAGANYGYTF | TGCAGTGCTGGGGGACAGGGGGCAGGAGCTAACTATGGCTACACCTTC
NA | NA | TRBJ1-4 | TRBV9 | CASSDPQGGPLEKLFF | TGTGCCAGCAGTGACCCCCAGGGCGGGCCTCTTGAAAAACTGTTTTTT
few | NA | TRBJ2-2 | TRBV7-9 | CASRPEESTGELFF | TGTGCCAGCAGACCCGAGGAGAGCACCGGGGAGCTGTTTTTT